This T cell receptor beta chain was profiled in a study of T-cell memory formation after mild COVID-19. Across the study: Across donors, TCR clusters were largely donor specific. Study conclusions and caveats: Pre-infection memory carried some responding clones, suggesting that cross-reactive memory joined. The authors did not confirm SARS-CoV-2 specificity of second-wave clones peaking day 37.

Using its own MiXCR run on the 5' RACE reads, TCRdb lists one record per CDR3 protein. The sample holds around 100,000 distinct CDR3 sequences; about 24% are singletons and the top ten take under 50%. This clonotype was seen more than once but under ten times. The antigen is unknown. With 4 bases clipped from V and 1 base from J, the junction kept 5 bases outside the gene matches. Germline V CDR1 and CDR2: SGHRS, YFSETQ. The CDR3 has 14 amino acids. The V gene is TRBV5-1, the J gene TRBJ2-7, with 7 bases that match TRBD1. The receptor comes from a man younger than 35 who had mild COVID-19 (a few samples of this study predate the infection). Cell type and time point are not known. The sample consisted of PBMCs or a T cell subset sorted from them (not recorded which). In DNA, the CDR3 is TGCGCCAGCAGCGTCGGGACAGCTTCCTACGAGCAGTACTTC. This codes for CASSVGTASYEQYF.